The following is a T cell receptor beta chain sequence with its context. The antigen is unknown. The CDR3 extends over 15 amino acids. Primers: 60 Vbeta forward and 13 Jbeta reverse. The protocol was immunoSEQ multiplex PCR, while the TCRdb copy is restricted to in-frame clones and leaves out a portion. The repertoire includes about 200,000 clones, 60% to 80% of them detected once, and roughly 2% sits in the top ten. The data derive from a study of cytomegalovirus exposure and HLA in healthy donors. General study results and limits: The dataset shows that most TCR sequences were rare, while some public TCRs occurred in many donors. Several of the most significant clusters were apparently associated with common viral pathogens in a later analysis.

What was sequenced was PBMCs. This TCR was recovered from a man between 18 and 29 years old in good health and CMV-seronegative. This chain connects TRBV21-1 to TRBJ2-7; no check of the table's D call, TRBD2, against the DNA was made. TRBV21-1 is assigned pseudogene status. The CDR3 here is CAKLGLAGLSHEQYF. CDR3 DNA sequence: TGTGCCAAGCTTGGACTAGCGGGATTAAGTCACGAGCAGTACTTC.